This T cell receptor (beta chain) was recorded in a study of regulatory dendritic cells for organ transplantation. Whole-study results and caveats: Among resting subsets, memory CD8+ cells contained the most alloreactive clonotypes.

In the case of this clone: Its antigen is still unknown.

Sorted T cells were CFSE-labeled and cultured roughly five days with allogeneic regulatory or mature dendritic cells at 1:10. FACS sorted CD4+ or CD8+ T cells into CD45RA+ naive and CD45RO+ memory. The CDR3 length is 15 residues. CDR1 is SEHNR, CDR2 FQNEAQ, per germline (reference sequence). The trim removed 3 bases at V and 5 bases at J, leaving 8 bases unmatched. Sequencing used immunoSEQ multiplex PCR; TCRdb keeps in-frame clones, though not all of them. The profile shows approximately 10,000 clones, approximately 84% of them singletons. The clonotype was recovered from a human donor in good health. The sample taken for sequencing was memory CD4+ T cells from blood cultured with dendritic cells. The subset was: CD45RO+ memory T cells. This chain connects TRBV7-9 to TRBJ2-5, with 8 bases that match TRBD1. This chain's CDR3 is CASSFGQGREETQYF. CDR3 DNA sequence: TGTGCCAGCAGCTTTGGACAGGGTCGAGAGGAGACCCAGTACTTC.